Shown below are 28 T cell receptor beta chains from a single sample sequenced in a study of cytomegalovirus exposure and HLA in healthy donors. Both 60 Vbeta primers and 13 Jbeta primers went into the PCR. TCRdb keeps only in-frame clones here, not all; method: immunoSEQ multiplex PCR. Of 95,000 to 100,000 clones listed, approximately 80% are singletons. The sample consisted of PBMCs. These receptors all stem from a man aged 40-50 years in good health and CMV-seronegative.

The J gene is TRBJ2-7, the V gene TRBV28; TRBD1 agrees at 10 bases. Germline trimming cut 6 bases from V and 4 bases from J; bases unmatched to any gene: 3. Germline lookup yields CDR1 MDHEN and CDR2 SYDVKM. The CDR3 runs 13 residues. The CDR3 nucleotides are TGTGCCAGCAGGACAGGGGGCGCTTACGAGCAGTACTTC. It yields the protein CASRTGGAYEQYF.

The CDR3 loop is CASSRQGQVGHGYTF. The CDR3 bases are TGTGCCAGCAGCAGACAGGGACAGGTAGGGCATGGCTACACCTTC. The chain recombines TRBV9 with TRBJ1-2; TRBD1 matches at 8 bases. The CDR3 has 15 residues. Germline trimming cut 4 bases from V and 6 bases from J; bases unmatched to any gene: 11. CDR1 is SGDLS, CDR2 YYNGEE, per germline.

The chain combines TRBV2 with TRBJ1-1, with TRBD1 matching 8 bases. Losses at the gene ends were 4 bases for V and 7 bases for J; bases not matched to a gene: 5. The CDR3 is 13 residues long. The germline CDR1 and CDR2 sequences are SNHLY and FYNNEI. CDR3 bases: TGTGCCAGCAGTGTCCTCGGACAGGGTGAAGCTTTCTTT. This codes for CASSVLGQGEAFF.

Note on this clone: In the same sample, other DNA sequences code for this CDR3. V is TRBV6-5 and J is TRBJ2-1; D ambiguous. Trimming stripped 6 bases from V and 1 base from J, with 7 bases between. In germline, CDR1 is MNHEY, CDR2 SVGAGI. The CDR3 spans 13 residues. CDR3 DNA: TGTGCCAGCAGCCGAGGATCCTACAATGAGCAGTTCTTC. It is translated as CASSRGSYNEQFF.

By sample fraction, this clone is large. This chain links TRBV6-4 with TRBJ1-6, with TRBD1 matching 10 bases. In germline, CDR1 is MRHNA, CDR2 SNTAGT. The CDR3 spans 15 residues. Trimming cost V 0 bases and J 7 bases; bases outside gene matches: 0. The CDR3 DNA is TGTGCCAGCAGTGACTCGACAGGGGGCAATTCACCCCTCCACTTT. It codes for CASSDSTGGNSPLHF.

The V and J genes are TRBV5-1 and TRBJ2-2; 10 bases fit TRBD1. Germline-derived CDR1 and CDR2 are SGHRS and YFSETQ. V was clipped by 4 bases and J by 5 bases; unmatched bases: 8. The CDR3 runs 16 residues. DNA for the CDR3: TGCGCCAGCAGCGTAAGACAGGGGGCTTTTACCGGGGAGCTGTTTTTT. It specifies CASSVRQGAFTGELFF.

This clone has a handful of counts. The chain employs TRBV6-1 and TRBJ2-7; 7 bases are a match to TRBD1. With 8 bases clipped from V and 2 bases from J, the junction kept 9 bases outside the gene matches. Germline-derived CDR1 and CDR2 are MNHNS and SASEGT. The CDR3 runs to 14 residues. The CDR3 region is CASRRGQATYEQYF. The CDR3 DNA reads TGTGCCAGCCGCCGAGGACAGGCTACCTACGAGCAGTACTTC.

The CDR3 protein is CASSRDRGRTGELFF. Written as DNA, the CDR3 is TGTGCCAGTAGCCGGGACAGGGGGCGCACCGGGGAGCTGTTTTTT. J is TRBJ2-2 and V is TRBV19; TRBD1 agrees at 12 bases. CDR3 size: 15 residues. Germline V gives CDR1 LNHDA, CDR2 SQIVND (reference sequence). After removal of 6 bases from V and 4 bases from J, the junction contained 3 bases not matched to a gene.

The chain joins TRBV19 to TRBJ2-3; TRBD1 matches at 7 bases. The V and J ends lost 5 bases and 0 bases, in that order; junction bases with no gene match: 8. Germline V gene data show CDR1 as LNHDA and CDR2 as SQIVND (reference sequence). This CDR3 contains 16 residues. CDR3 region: CASSLSGQPSTDTQYF. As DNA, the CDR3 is TGTGCCAGTAGTCTATCGGGACAGCCCAGCACAGATACGCAGTATTTT.

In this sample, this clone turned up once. The CDR3 region is CASSTGSPGELFF. The CDR3 DNA is TGTGCCAGTTCCACAGGGTCCCCCGGGGAGCTGTTTTTT. The V and J genes are TRBV6-1 and TRBJ2-2; TRBD1 might be the D (6 bases). The germline V and J ends were trimmed by 9 bases and 6 bases, with 14 bases remaining between them. The CDR3 contains 13 residues. Germline assignment: CDR1 MNHNS and CDR2 SASEGT.

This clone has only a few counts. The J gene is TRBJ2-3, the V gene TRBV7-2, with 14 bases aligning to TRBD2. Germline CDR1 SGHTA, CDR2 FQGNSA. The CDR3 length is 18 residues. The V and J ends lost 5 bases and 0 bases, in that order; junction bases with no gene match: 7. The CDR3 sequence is CASSAGTSGRLSTDTQYF. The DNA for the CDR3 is TGTGCCAGCAGCGCAGGGACTAGCGGGAGACTTAGCACAGATACGCAGTATTTT.

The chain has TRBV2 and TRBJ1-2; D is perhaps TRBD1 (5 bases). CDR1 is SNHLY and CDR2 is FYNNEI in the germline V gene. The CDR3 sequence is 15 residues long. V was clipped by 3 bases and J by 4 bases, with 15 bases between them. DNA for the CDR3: TGTGCCAGCAGTGATGATCGTGGGGCAGGCTATGGCTACACCTTC. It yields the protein CASSDDRGAGYGYTF.

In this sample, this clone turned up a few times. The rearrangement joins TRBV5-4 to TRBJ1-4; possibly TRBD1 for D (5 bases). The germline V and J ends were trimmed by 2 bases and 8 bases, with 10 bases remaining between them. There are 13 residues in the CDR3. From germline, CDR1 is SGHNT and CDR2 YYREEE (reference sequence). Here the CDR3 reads CASSFDSREKLFF. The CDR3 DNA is TGTGCCAGCAGCTTCGACAGTCGGGAAAAACTGTTTTTT.

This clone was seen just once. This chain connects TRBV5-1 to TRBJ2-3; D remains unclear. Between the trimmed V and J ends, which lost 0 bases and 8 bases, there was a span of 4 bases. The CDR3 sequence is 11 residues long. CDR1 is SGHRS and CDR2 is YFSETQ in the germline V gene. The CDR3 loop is CASSLEATQYF. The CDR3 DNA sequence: TGCGCCAGCAGCTTGGAAGCTACGCAGTATTTT.

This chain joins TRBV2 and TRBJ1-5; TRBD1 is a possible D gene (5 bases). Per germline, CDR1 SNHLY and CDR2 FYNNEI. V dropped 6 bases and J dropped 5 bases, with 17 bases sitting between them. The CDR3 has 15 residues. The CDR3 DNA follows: TGTGCCAGCAGATGGGGGGGGACGTGGGATCAGCCCCAGCATTTT. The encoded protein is CASRWGGTWDQPQHF. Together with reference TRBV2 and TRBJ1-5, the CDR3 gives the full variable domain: EPEVTQTPSHQVTQMGQEVILRCVPISNHLYFYWYRQILGQKVEFLVSFYNNEISEKSEIFDDQFSVERPDGSNFTLKIRSTKLEDSAMYFCASRWGGTWDQPQHFGDGTRLSIL.

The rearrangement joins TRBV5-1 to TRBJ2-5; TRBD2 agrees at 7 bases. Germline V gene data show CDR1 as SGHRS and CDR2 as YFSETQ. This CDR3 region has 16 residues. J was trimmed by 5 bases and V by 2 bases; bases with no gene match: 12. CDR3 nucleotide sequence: TGCGCCAGCAGCTTCCGACAGCGGGGCCCCGGGGAGACCCAGTACTTC. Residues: CASSFRQRGPGETQYF.

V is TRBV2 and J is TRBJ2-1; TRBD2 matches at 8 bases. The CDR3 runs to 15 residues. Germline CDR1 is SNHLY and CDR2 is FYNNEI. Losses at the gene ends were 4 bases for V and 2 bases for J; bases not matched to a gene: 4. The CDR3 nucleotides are TGTGCCAGCAGTGCAAGCGGGGGTACCTACAATGAGCAGTTCTTC. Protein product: CASSASGGTYNEQFF.

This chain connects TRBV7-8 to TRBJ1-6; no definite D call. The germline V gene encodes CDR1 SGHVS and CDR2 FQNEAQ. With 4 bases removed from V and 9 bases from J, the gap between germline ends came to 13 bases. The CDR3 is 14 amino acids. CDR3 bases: TGTGCCAGCAGCTCCTATGGGCCCACTTCACCCCTCCACTTT. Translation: CASSSYGPTSPLHF.

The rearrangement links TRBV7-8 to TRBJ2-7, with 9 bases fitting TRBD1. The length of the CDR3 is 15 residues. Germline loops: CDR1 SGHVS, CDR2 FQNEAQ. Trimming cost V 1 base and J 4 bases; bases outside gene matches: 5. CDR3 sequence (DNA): TGTGCCAGCAGCTTAGTAGGGACAGGGATGTACGAGCAGTACTTC. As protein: CASSLVGTGMYEQYF.

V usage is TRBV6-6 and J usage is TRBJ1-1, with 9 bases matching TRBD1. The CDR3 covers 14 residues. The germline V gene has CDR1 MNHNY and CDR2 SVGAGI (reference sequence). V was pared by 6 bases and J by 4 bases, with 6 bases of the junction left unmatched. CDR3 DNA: TGTGCCAGCAGAGGGACAGGGTTTGCCACTGAAGCTTTCTTT. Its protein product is CASRGTGFATEAFF.

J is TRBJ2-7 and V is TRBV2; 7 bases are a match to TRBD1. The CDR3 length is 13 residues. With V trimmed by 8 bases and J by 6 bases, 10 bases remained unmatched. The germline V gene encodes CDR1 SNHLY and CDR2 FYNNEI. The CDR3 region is CASGLEGAGEQYF. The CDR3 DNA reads TGTGCCAGCGGTTTAGAGGGGGCGGGCGAGCAGTACTTC.

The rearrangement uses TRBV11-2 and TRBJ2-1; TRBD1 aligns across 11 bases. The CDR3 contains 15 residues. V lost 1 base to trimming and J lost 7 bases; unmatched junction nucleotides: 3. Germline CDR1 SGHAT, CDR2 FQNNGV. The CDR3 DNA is TGTGCCAGCAGCTTAGCGGGACAGGGGGGAAATGAGCAGTTCTTC. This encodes CASSLAGQGGNEQFF.

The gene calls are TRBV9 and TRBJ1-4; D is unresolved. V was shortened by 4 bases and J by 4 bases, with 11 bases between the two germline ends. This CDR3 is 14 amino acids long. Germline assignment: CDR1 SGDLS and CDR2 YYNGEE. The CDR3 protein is CASSTEINNEKLFF. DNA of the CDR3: TGTGCCAGCAGCACAGAGATCAATAATGAAAAACTGTTTTTT.

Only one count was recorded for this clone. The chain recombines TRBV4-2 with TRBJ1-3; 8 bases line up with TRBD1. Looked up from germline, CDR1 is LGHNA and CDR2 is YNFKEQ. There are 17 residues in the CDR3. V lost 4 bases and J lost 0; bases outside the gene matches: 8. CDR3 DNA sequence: TGTGCCAGCAGCCGCGAGCGACAGGGGCCCTCTGGAAACACCATATATTTT. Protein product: CASSRERQGPSGNTIYF.

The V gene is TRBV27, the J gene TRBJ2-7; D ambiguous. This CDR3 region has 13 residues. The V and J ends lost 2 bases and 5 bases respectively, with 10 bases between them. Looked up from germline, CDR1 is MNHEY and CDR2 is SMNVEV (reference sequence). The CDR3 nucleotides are TGTGCCAGCAGTTTAAATCTATACCACGAGCAGTACTTC. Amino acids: CASSLNLYHEQYF.

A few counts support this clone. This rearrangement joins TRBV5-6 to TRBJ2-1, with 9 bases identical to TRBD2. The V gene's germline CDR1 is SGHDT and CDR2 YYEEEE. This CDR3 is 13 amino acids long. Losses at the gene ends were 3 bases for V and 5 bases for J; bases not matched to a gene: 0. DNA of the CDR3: TGTGCCAGCAGCTGGACTAGCGACAATGAGCAGTTCTTC. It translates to CASSWTSDNEQFF.

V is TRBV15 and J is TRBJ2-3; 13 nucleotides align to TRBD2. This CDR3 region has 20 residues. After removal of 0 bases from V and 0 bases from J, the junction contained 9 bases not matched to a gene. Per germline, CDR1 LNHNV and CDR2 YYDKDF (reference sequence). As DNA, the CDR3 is TGTGCCACCAGCAGAGATTTACTAGCGGGGGGGCTTCCTAGCACAGATACGCAGTATTTT. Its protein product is CATSRDLLAGGLPSTDTQYF. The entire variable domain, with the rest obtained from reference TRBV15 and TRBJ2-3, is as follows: DAMVIQNPRYQVTQFGKPVTLSCSQTLNHNVMYWYQQKSSQAPKLLFHYYDKDFNNEADTPDNFQSRRPNTSFCFLDIRSPGLGDTAMYLCATSRDLLAGGLPSTDTQYFGPGTRLTVL.

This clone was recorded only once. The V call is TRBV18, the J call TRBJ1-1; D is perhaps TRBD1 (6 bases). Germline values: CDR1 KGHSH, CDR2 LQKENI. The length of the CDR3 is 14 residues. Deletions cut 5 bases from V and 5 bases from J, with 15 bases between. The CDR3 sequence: CASSSQGSGTEAFF. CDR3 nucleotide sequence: TGTGCCAGCTCATCACAGGGCTCGGGGACTGAAGCTTTCTTT.